Detailed here is one TCR beta chain. This entry is derived from a study of blood T cell repertoires in COVID-19. Overall study context: Donors in the United States, Italy and Spain gave samples during acute or convalescent COVID-19. In each case, the material was cDNA or gDNA derived from T cells, B-cell-depleted T cells, or PBMCs.

CDR3 length equals 14 residues. CDR1 is SGHKS and CDR2 is YYEKEE in the germline V gene (reference sequence). The V end lost 0 bases, the J end lost 0 bases, and 7 bases lay between the germline ends. The authors' processing: Amplification of reference gene primers provided the estimated nucleated cell counts. Assay: immunoSEQ multiplex PCR; the TCRdb copy retains only in-frame clones and omits some. The V and J calls and clone size come from that table; D and trimming were worked out from the DNA. The table lists around 47,000 clones, under 90% of them singletons. This sequence originates from a man older than 75 with active or convalescent COVID-19. Sequenced material: peripheral blood. The J gene is TRBJ2-7, the V gene TRBV5-5, with a possible D match to TRBD1 (5 bases). The CDR3 DNA reads as TGTGCCAGCAGCTTGGCACAGGCCTCCTACGAGCAGTACTTC. Its translation is CASSLAQASYEQYF. Filled out from reference TRBV5-5 and TRBJ2-7, the complete variable domain reads DAGVTQSPTHLIKTRGQQVTLRCSPISGHKSVSWYQQVLGQGPQFIFQYYEKEERGRGNFPDRFSARQFPNYSSELNVNALLLGDSALYLCASSLAQASYEQYFGPGTRLTVT.